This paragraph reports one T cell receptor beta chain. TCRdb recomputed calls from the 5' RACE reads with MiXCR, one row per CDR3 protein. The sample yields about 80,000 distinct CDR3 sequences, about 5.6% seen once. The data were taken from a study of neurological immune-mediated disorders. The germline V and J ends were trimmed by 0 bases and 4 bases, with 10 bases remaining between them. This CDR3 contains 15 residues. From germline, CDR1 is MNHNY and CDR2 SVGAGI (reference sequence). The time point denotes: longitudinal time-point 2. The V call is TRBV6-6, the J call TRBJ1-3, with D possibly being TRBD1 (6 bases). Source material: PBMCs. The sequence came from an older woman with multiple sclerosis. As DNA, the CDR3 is TGTGCCAGCAGTTACTCGCCAGGGGTAGGAAACACCATATATTTT. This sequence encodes CASSYSPGVGNTIYF.